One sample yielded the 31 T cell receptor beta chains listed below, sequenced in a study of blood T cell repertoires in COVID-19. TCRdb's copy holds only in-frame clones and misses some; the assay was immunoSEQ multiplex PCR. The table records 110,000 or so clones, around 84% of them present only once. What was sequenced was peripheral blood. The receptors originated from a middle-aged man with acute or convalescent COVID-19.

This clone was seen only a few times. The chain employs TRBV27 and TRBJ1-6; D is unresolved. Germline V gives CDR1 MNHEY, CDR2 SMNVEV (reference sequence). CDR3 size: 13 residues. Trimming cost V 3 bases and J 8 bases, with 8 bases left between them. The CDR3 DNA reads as TGTGCCAGCAGTTTTGTCAGTGATTCACCCCTCCACTTT. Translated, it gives CASSFVSDSPLHF.

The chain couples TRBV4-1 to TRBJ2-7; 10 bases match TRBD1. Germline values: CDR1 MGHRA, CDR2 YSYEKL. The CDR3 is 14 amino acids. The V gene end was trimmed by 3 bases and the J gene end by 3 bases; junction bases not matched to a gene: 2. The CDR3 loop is CASSQRTGGYEQYF. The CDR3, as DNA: TGCGCCAGCAGCCAGCGGACAGGGGGCTACGAGCAGTACTTC.

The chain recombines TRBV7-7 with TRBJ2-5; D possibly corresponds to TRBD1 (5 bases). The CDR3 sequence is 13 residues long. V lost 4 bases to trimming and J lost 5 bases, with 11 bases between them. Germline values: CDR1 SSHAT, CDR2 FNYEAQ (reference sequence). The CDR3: CASSSRVGETQYF. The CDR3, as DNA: TGTGCCAGCAGCTCCAGGGTCGGGGAGACCCAGTACTTC.

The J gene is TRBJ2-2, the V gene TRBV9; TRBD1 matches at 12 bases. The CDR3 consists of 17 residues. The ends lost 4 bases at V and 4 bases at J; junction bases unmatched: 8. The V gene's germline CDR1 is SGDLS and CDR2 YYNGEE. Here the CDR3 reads CASSNRDRGRGTGELFF. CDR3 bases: TGTGCCAGCAGCAACCGGGACAGGGGGCGCGGCACCGGGGAGCTGTTTTTT.

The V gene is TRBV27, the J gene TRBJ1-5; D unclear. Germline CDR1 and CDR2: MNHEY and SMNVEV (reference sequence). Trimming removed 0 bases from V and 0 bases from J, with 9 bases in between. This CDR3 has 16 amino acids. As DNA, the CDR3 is TGTGCCAGCAGTTTATCTGGCAGAATTAGCAATCAGCCCCAGCATTTT. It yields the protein CASSLSGRISNQPQHF.

The CDR3, as DNA: TGTGCCAGCAGCTTCGGGGGGAACAATGAGCAGTTCTTC. Residues: CASSFGGNNEQFF. The J gene is TRBJ2-1, the V gene TRBV5-4, with TRBD2 matching 7 bases. V lost 2 bases and J lost 5; bases outside the gene matches: 1. CDR1 SGHNT and CDR2 YYREEE come from the germline V gene (reference sequence). This CDR3 is 13 amino acids long.

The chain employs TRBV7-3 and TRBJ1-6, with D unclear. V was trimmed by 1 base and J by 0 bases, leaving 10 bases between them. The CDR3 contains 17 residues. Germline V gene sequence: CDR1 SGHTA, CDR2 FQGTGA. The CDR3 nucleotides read TGTGCCAGCAGCTTAATGGTCCGAGGCTCCTATAATTCACCCCTCCACTTT. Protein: CASSLMVRGSYNSPLHF.

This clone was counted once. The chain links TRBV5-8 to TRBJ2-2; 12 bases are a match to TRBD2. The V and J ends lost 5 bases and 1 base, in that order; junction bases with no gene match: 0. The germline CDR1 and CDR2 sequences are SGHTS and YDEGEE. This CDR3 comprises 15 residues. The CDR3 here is CASRLAGGNTGELFF. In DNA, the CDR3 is TGTGCCAGCAGACTAGCGGGGGGGAACACCGGGGAGCTGTTTTTT.

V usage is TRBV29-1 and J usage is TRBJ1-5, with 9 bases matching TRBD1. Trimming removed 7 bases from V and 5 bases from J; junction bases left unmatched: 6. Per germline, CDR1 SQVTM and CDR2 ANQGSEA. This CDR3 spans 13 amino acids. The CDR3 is CSAMGQGDQPQHF. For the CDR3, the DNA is TGCAGCGCAATGGGACAGGGAGATCAGCCCCAGCATTTT.

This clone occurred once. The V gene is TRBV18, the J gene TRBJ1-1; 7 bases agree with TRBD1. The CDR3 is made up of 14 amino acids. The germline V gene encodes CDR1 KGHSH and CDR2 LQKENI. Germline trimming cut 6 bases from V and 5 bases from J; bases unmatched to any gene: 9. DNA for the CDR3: TGTGCCAGCTCCCAGGACAGGCTCGGGACTGAAGCTTTCTTT. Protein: CASSQDRLGTEAFF.

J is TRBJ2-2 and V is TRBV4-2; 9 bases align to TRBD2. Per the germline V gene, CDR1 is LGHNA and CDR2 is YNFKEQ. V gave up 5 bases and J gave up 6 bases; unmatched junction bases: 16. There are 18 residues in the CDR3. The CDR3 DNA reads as TGTGCCAGCAGCGAAGCCCCCTCGTTAGCGGGGGCGCCCGGGGAGCTGTTTTTT. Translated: CASSEAPSLAGAPGELFF.

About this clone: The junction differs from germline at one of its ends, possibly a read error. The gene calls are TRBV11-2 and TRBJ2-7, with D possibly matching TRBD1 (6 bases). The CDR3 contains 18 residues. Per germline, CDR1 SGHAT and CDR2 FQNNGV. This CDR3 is CASNLGLTAGDRSYEQYF. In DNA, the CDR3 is TGTGCCAGCAACTTAGGTCTCACGGCAGGGGACCGCTCCTACGAGCAGTACTTC.

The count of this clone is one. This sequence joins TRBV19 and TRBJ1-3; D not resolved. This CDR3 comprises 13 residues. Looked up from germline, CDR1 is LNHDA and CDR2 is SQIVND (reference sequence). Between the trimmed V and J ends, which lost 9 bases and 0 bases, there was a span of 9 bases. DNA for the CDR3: TGTGCCAGGGCCCGGGGCTCTGGAAACACCATATATTTT. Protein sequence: CARARGSGNTIYF. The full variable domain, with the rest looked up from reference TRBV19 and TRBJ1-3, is DGGITQSPKYLFRKEGQNVTLSCEQNLNHDAMYWYRQDPGQGLRLIYYSQIVNDFQKGDIAEGYSVSREKKESFPLTVTSAQKNPTAFYLCARARGSGNTIYFGEGSWLTVV.

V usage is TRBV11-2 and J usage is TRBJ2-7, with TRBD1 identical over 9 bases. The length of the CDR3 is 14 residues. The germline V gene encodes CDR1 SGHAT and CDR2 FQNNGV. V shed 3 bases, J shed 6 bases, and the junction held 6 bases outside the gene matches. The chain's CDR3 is CASSFGTGRGEQYF. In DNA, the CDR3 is TGTGCCAGCAGCTTCGGGACAGGGAGAGGCGAGCAGTACTTC.

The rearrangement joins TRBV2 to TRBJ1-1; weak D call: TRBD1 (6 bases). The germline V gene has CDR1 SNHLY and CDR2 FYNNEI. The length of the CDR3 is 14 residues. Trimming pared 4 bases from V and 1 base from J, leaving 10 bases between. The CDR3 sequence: CASSGGGGNTEAFF. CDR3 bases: TGTGCCAGCAGTGGAGGGGGTGGGAACACTGAAGCTTTCTTT.

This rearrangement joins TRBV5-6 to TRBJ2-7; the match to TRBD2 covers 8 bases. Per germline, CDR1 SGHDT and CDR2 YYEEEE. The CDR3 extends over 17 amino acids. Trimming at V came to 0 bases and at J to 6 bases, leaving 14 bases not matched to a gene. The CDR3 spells CASSLAFGTGGPGEQYF. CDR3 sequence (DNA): TGTGCCAGCAGCTTGGCCTTCGGAACGGGGGGGCCGGGCGAGCAGTACTTC.

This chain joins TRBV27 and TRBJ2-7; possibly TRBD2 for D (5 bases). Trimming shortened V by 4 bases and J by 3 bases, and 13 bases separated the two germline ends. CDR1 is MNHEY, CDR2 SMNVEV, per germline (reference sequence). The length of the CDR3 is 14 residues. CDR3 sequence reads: CASSSKRGLYEQYF. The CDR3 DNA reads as TGTGCCAGCAGTTCTAAGAGAGGGCTCTACGAGCAGTACTTC.

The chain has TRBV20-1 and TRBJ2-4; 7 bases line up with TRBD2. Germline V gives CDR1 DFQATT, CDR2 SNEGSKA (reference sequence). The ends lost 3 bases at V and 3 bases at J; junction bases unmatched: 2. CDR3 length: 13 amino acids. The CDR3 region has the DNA TGCAGTGCTAGTTCGGGGGGCAAAAACATTCAGTACTTC. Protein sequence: CSASSGGKNIQYF.

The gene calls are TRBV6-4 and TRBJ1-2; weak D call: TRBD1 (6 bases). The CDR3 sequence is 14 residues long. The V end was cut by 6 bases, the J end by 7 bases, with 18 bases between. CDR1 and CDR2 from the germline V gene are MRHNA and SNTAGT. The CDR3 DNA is TGTGCCAGCAGACTCAATACAGGGTTTGGTGGCTACACCTTC. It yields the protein CASRLNTGFGGYTF.

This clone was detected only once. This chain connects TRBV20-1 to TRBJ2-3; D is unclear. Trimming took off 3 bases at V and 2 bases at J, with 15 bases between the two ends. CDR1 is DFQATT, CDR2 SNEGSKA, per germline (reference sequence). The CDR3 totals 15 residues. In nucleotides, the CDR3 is TGCAGTGCTAGTCCCCCAACTACCTACACAGATACGCAGTATTTT. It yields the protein CSASPPTTYTDTQYF.

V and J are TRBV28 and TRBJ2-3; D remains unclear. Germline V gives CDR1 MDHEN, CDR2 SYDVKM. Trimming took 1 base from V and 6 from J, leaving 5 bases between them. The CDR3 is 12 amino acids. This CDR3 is CASSLLSDTQYF. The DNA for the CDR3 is TGTGCCAGCAGTTTATTATCGGATACGCAGTATTTT.

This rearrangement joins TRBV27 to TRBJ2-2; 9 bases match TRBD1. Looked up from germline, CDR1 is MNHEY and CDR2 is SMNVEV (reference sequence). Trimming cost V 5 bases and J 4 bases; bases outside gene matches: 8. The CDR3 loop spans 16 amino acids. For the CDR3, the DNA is TGTGCCAGCAGTCCGCTACAGGGGGCCGTCACCGGGGAGCTGTTTTTT. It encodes CASSPLQGAVTGELFF.

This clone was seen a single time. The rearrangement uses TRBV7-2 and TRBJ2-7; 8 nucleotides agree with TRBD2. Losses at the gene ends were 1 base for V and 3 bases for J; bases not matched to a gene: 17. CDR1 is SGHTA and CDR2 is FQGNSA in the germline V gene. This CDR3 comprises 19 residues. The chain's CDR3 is CASSLVGLVAGYANYEQYF. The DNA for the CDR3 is TGTGCCAGCAGCTTAGTAGGTTTGGTAGCGGGGTATGCCAACTACGAGCAGTACTTC.

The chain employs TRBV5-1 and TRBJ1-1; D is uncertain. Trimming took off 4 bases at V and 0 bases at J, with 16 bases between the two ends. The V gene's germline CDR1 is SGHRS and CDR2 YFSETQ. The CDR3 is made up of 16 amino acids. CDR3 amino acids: CASSTGGFLVNTEAFF. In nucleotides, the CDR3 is TGCGCCAGCAGCACTGGAGGATTCTTGGTGAACACTGAAGCTTTCTTT.

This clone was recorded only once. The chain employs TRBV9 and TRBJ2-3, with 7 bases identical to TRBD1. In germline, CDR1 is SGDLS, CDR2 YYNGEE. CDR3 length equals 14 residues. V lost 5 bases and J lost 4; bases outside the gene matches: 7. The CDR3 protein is CASRPGQSADTQYF. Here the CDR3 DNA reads TGTGCCAGCAGACCGGGACAGAGTGCAGATACGCAGTATTTT.

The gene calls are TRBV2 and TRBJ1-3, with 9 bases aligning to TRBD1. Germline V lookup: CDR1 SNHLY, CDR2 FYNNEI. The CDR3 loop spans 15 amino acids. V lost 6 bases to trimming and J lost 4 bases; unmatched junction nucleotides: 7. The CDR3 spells CASSPGQGGGNTIYF. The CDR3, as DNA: TGTGCCAGCAGCCCGGGACAGGGAGGCGGAAACACCATATATTTT.

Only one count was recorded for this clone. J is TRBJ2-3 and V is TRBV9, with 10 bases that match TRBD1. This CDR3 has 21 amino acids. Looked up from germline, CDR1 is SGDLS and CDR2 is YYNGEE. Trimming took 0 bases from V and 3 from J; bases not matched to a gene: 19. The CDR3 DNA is TGTGCCAGCAGCGTAGCTACTTCCGAGACAGGGGGCAGAATGTGGACAGATACGCAGTATTTT. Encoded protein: CASSVATSETGGRMWTDTQYF.

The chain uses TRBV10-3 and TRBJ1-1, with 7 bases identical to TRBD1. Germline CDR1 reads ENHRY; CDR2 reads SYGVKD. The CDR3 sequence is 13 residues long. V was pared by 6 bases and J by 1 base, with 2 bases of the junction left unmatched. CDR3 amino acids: CAIRGTENTEAFF. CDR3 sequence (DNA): TGTGCCATCAGGGGGACAGAGAACACTGAAGCTTTCTTT.

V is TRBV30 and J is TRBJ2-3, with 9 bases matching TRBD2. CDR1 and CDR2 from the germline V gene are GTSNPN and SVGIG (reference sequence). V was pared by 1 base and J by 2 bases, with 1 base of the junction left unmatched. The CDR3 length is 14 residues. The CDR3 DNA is TGTGCCTGGAGTGCTAGCGGGACCACAGATACGCAGTATTTT. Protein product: CAWSASGTTDTQYF. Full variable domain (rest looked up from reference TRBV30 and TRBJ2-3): SQTIHQWPATLVQPVGSPLSLECTVEGTSNPNLYWYRQAAGRGLQLLFYSVGIGQISSEVPQNLSASRPQDRQFILSSKKLLLSDSGFYLCAWSASGTTDTQYFGPGTRLTVL.

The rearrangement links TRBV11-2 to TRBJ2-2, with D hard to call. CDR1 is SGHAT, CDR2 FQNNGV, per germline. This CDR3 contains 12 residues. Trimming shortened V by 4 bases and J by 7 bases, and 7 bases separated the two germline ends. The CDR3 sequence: CASSSSGGELFF. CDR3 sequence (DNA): TGTGCCAGCAGCTCCTCGGGCGGGGAGCTGTTTTTT.

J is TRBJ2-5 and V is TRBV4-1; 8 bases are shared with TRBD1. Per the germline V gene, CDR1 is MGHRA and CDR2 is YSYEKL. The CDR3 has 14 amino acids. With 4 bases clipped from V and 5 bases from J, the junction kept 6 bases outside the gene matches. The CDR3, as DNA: TGCGCCAGCAGCCCTCAGGGGGCGAGGGAGACCCAGTACTTC. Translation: CASSPQGARETQYF.